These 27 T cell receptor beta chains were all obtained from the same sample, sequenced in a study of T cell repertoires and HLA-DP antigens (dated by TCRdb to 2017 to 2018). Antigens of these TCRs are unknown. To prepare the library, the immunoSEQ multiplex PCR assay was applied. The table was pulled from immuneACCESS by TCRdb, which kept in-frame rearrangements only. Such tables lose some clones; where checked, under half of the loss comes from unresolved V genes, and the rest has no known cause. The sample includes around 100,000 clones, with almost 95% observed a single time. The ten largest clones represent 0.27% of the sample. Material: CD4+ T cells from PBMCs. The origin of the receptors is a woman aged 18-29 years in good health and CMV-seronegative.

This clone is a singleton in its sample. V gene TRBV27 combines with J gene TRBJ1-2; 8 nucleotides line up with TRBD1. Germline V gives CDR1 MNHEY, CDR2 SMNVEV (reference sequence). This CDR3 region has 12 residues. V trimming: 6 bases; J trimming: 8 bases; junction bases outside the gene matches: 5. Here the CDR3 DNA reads TGTGCCAGCAGGACAGGGGTTGGGGGCTACACCTTC. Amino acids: CASRTGVGGYTF.

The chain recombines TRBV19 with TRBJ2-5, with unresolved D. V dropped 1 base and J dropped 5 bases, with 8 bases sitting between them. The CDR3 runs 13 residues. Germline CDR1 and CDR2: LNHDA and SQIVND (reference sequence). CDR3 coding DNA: TGTGCCAGTAGTATAGCCCTTTCGGAGACCCAGTACTTC. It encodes CASSIALSETQYF.

CDR3 sequence: CSVEGLAGSYNEQFF. The CDR3 region has the DNA TGCAGCGTTGAAGGGCTAGCGGGTAGCTACAATGAGCAGTTCTTC. The V and J genes are TRBV29-1 and TRBJ2-1, with 8 positions matching TRBD2. CDR1 SQVTM and CDR2 ANQGSEA come from the germline V gene. The CDR3 has 15 residues. Germline trimming cut 1 base from V and 3 bases from J; bases unmatched to any gene: 5.

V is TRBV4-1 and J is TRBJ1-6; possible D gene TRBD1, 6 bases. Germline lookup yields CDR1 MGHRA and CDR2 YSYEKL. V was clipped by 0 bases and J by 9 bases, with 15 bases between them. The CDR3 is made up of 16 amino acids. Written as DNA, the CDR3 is TGCGCCAGCAGCCAAGAACTCTCGGGGGCGGGTTCACCCCTCCACTTT. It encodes CASSQELSGAGSPLHF.

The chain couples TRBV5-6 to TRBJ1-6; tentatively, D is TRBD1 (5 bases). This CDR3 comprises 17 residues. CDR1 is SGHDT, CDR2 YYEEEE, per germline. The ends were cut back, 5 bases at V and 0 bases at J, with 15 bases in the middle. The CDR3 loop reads CASRLRRGSSYNSPLHF. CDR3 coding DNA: TGTGCCAGCAGGTTGAGACGGGGGAGCTCCTATAATTCACCCCTCCACTTT.

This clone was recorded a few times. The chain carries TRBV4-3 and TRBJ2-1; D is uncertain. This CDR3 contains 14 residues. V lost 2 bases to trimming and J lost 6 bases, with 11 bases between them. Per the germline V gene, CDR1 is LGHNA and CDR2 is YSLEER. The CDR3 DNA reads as TGCGCCAGCAGCCAAAGAACATCCCTCAATGAGCAGTTCTTC. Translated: CASSQRTSLNEQFF.

CDR3 protein: CSARDSVSYTF. In DNA form, the CDR3 reads TGCAGTGCTAGAGATAGCGTGAGCTACACCTTC. V gene TRBV20-1 combines with J gene TRBJ1-2; no reliable D call. The CDR3 spans 11 residues. CDR1 and CDR2 (germline): DFQATT, SNEGSKA (reference sequence). V dropped 0 bases and J dropped 9 bases, with 8 bases sitting between them.

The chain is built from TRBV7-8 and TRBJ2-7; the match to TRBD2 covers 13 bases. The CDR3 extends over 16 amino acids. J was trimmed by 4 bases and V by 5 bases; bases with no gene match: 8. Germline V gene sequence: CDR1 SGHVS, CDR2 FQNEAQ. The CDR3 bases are TGTGCCAGCAGCCCCCTCACGGGACTAGCGGGATACGAGCAGTACTTC. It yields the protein CASSPLTGLAGYEQYF.

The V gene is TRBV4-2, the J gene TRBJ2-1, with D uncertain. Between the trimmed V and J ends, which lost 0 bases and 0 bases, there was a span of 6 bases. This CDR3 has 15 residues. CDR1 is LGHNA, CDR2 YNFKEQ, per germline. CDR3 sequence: CASSQDYRSYNEQFF. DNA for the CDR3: TGTGCCAGCAGCCAAGACTATCGCTCCTACAATGAGCAGTTCTTC.

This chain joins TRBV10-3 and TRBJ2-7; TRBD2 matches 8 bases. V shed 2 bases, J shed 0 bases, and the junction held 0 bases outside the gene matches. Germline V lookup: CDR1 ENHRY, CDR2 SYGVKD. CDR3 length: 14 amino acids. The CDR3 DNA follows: TGTGCCATCAGTGAGGGGACTAGCTCCTACGAGCAGTACTTC. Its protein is CAISEGTSSYEQYF.

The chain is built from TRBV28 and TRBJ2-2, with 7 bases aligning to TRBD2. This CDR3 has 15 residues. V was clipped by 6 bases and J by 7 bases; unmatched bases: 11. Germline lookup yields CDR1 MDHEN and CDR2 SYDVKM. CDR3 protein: CASRDGGRADGELFF. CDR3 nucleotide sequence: TGTGCCAGCAGGGATGGTGGGAGGGCCGACGGGGAGCTGTTTTTT.

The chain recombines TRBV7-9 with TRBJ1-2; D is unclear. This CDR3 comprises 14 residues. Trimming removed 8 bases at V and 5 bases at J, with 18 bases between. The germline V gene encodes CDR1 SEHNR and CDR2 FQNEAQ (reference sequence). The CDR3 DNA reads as TGTGCCAGCCTATCGACCGACGAGAATTATGGCTACACCTTC. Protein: CASLSTDENYGYTF.

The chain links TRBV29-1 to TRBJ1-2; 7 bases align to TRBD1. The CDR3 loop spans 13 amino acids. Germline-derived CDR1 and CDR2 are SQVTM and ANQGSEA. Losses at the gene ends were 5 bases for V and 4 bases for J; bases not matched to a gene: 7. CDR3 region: CSVSGTVTYGYTF. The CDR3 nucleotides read TGCAGCGTTTCCGGGACAGTTACCTATGGCTACACCTTC. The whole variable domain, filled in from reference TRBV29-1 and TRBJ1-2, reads SAVISQKPSRDICQRGTSLTIQCQVDSQVTMMFWYRQQPGQSLTLIATANQGSEATYESGFVIDKFPISRPNLTFSTLTVSNMSPEDSSIYLCSVSGTVTYGYTFGSGTRLTVV.

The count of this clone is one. CDR3 loop: CASSLAAGGSYNSPLHF. In DNA, the CDR3 is TGTGCCAGCAGCTTGGCGGCAGGGGGCTCCTATAATTCACCCCTCCACTTT. V gene TRBV5-5 combines with J gene TRBJ1-6; 7 positions match TRBD1. CDR1 SGHKS and CDR2 YYEKEE come from the germline V gene (reference sequence). The CDR3 contains 17 residues. V was clipped by 0 bases and J by 0 bases; unmatched bases: 3. Full variable domain (outside the CDR3, taken from reference TRBV5-5 and TRBJ1-6): DAGVTQSPTHLIKTRGQQVTLRCSPISGHKSVSWYQQVLGQGPQFIFQYYEKEERGRGNFPDRFSARQFPNYSSELNVNALLLGDSALYLCASSLAAGGSYNSPLHFGNGTRLTVT.

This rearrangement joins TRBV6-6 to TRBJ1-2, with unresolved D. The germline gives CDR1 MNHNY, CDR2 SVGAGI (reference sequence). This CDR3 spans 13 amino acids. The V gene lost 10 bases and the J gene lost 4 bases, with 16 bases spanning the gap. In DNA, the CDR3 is TGTGCCACCAAGGTGCTGGGTCCCTATGGCTACACCTTC. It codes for CATKVLGPYGYTF.

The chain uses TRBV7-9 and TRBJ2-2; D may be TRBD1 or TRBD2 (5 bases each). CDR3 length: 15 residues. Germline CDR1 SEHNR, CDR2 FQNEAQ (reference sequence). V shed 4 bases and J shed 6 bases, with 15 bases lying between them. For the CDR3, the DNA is TGTGCCAGCAGCTGGGGCAGGGACGGACCCGGGGAGCTGTTTTTT. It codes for CASSWGRDGPGELFF.

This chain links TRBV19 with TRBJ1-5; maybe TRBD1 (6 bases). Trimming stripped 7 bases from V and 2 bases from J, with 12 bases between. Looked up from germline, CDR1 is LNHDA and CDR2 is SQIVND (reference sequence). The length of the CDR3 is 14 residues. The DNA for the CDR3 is TGTGCCAGTAAGGGGGGCTCGGGCAATCAGCCCCAGCATTTT. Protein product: CASKGGSGNQPQHF.

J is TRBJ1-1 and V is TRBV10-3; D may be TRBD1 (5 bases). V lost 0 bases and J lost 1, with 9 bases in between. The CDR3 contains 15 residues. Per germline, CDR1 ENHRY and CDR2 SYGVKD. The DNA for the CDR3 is TGTGCCATCAGTGAGTCACGGGGGGAGAACACTGAAGCTTTCTTT. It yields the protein CAISESRGENTEAFF.

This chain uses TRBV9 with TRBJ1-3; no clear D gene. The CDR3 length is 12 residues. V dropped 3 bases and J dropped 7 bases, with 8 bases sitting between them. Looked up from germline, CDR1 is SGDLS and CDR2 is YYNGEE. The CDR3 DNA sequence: TGTGCCAGCAGCGCCCGCGCGAACACCATATATTTT. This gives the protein CASSARANTIYF.

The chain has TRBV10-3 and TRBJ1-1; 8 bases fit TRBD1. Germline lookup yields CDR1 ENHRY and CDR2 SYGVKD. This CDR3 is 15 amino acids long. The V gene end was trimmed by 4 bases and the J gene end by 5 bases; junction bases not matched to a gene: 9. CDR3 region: CAISGPDREMTEAFF. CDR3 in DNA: TGTGCCATCAGTGGCCCGGACAGGGAGATGACTGAAGCTTTCTTT.

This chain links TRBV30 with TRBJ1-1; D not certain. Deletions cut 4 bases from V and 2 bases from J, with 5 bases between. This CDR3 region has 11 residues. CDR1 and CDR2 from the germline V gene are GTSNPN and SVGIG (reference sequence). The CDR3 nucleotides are TGTGCCTGGACTCTAAACACTGAAGCTTTCTTT. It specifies CAWTLNTEAFF.

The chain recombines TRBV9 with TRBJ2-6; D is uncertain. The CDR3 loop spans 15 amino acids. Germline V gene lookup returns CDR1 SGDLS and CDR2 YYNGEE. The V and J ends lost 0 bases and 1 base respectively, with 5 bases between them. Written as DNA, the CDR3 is TGTGCCAGCAGCGTAGTGGGGTCTGGGGCCAACGTCCTGACTTTC. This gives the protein CASSVVGSGANVLTF.

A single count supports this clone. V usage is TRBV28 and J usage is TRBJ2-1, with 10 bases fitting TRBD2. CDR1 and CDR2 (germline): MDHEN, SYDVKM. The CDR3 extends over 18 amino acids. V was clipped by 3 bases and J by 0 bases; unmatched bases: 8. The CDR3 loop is CASSLPLAGMSSYNEQFF. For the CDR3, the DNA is TGTGCCAGCAGTTTGCCACTAGCGGGAATGAGCTCCTACAATGAGCAGTTCTTC.

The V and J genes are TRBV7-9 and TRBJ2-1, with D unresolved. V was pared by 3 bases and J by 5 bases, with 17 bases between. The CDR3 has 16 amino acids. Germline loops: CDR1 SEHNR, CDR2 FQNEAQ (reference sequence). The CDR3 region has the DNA TGTGCCAGCAGCTTCCCCCCCATTAAGGAAAACAATGAGCAGTTCTTC. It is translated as CASSFPPIKENNEQFF.

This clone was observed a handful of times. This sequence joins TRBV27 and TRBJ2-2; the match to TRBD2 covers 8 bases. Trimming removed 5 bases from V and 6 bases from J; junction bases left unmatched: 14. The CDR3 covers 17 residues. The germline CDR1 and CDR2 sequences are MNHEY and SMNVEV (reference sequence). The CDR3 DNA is TGTGCCAGCAGTAGCGGACTAGCCTATCTGGGGTCCGGGGAGCTGTTTTTT. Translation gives CASSSGLAYLGSGELFF.

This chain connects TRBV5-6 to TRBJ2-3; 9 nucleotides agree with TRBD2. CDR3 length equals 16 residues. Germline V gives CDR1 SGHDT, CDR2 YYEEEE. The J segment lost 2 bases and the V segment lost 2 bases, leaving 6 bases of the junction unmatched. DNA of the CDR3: TGTGCCAGCAGCTTAGTGGGCGGGGGGGCCACAGATACGCAGTATTTT. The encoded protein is CASSLVGGGATDTQYF.

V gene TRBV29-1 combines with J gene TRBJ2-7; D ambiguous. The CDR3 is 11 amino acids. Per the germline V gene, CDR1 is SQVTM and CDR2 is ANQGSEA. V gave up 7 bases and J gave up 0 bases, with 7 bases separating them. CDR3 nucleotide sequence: TGCAGCGCCCAGAACTCCTACGAGCAGTACTTC. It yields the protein CSAQNSYEQYF.